This T cell receptor (beta chain) is from a study of blood T cell repertoires in COVID-19. Study-level background: Spain, Italy and the United States supplied samples that represented acute and convalescent COVID-19. T cells, B-cell-depleted T cells, or PBMCs supplied cDNA or gDNA.

How the authors handled the data: Cell counts per sample came from amplifying reference gene primers. This table comes from immunoSEQ multiplex PCR, and its TCRdb copy is limited to in-frame clones, with some not included. V and J calls and clone size follow that table, whereas D and trimming were derived from the DNA. Altogether 110,000 or so clones are present, more than 75% being singletons, with the ten largest covering around 3.4%. The CDR3 covers 12 residues. The germline V and J ends were trimmed by 7 bases and 5 bases, with 14 bases remaining between them. Germline-derived CDR1 and CDR2 are SQVTM and ANQGSEA.

This chain links TRBV29-1 with TRBJ1-2, with D maybe TRBD1 (5 bases). The TCR sequence derives from a man in his forties with acute or convalescent COVID-19. Sequencing was performed on peripheral blood. CDR3: CSAQVLGYGYTF. As DNA, the CDR3 is TGCAGCGCACAGGTTTTAGGATATGGCTACACCTTC. The whole variable domain, remainder taken from reference TRBV29-1 and TRBJ1-2, is SAVISQKPSRDICQRGTSLTIQCQVDSQVTMMFWYRQQPGQSLTLIATANQGSEATYESGFVIDKFPISRPNLTFSTLTVSNMSPEDSSIYLCSAQVLGYGYTFGSGTRLTVV.